The source of this T cell receptor beta chain is a study of beta chain features in type 1 diabetes. Donors contributed one heparinised blood draw apiece, averaging about 110 mL. Isolated RNA was reverse transcribed in full, so expressed TCRB transcripts were sequenced. The average read count of naive, central memory and regulatory T cell samples was about 3.3 million. TCRdb's table, derived via immunoSEQ multiplex PCR, lists solely in-frame clones and lacks some. The table records hundreds of thousands of clones, around 30% of them present only once. This CDR3 spans 18 amino acids. Germline-derived CDR1 and CDR2 are LNHNV and YYDKDF (reference sequence). V lost 2 bases and J 0 bases, leaving 16 bases between the germline ends. As concerns this clone: Its antigen is still unknown.

Findings and caveats of the study: More deletions and fewer insertions at VDJ junctions were found in patients with type 1 diabetes.

The sample was naive CD4+ T cells from blood. This chain joins TRBV15 and TRBJ1-4; D is unclear. This sequence was found in a man aged 18-30 years in good health. CDR3 sequence reads: CATSRRDGPTATNEKLFF. The CDR3 nucleotides are TGTGCCACCAGCAGAAGAGACGGACCAACTGCAACTAATGAAAAACTGTTTTTT.